This T cell receptor (beta chain) was observed in a study of T cell clonality in common variable immunodeficiency. Clones were sequenced by immunoSEQ multiplex PCR, and TCRdb holds only the in-frame ones, with some missing. The data show 26,000 or so clones, with none appearing a single time. Ten or more counts support this clone. Its antigen is unidentified. The read stops 3 residues short of the end of the CDR3; the missing end is completed from the germline J gene. Replacement immunoglobulin had been given to every CVID subject for at least one year. Blood came from CVID subjects not ill and not taking immunomodulatory or immunosuppressive medication. Study observations and caveats: Fewer deletions and N-nucleotide insertions were reportedly seen in common variable immunodeficiency TCR beta sequences.

Germline lookup yields CDR1 SGHVS and CDR2 FQNEAQ. V lost 2 bases, J lost 2 bases, and 8 bases lay in between. The CDR3 loop spans 14 amino acids. The chain carries TRBV7-8 and TRBJ2-3, with D hard to call. Sequencing was performed on peripheral blood mononuclear cells. The TCR comes from a human donor with common variable immunodeficiency. CDR3 amino acids: CASSLMANTDTQYF. The sequenced CDR3 bases are TGTGCCAGCAGCTTAATGGCAAACACAGATACG.